This TCR beta chain is drawn from a study of cytomegalovirus exposure and HLA in healthy donors (dated by TCRdb to 2016 to 2017). Turning to the overall study: An earlier analysis of about 560 of the donors reported roughly 300 Gb of sequence data and 117 million unique TCR beta sequences obtained from approximately 180 million T cells. An early release that covered 640 HLA-typed donors contained around 330 gigabases of sequencing data and around 85 million unique TCR sequences. Of the roughly 410 genotyped donors, 81% were placed in the genetic ancestry cluster associated with self-reported Caucasian donors. The study aimed to test whether cataloging public T cell receptors could reveal signatures of past pathogen exposure. The study profiled the T cell repertoires of under 850 subjects by immunosequencing and related them to cytomegalovirus serostatus. A separate validation cohort of roughly 130 different subjects was used in addition to the roughly 700-subject first cohort. The study combined high-throughput TCR immunosequencing, statistical association of individual TCRs with disease status, and machine learning to predict cytomegalovirus infection status. A later analysis re-analyzed previously published TCR beta repertoires from 500 to 700 donors and added high-resolution HLA genotyping to study TCR occurrence patterns. The later analysis used no new phenotypic data to find candidate immune exposures, relying instead on TCR beta sequences and their occurrence across donors. An earlier analysis of 450 to 750 of the donors used high-throughput TCR beta sequencing to judge whether each TCR beta V gene segment behaved as functional or pseudogenic. Donor age, sex, ethnicity and CMV serostatus were compiled together with the repertoire data. A later genetic analysis used genome-wide SNP genotypes for about 60% of the roughly 700 donors, treating that subset as a discovery cohort. All discovery cohort repertoires had been generated using a single sequencing platform. Class I and class II HLA loci were covered by the typing at four-digit resolution. Typing coverage varied by locus: about 629-640 donors for A, B, C, DRB1 and DQB1; 522 for DQA1; approximately 610 for DPA1; some 470 for DPB1. A few DR-DQ haplotypes were treated as single units for association and clustering because of strong linkage in the cohort. Among approximately 370 genotyped donors of the cohort, an average of around 240,000 unique TCR beta nucleotide sequences was sequenced per donor, of which 15% to 20% were non-productive. The full study reports these points: Across donors, most TCR sequences were observed very rarely, whereas some public TCRs were present in many individuals. The authors suggested that the approach could potentially be generalized to other disease states and immunological phenotypes. The sequencing pipeline was judged likely to have produced a cluster of highly shared sequence variants as a technical artifact. Correlated functional status among segregating V segments might be attributable to linkage disequilibrium, but an unknown experimental factor could not be ruled out. According to a later genetic analysis, donors in an Asian-associated ancestry cluster had fewer N-insertions in productive TCRs than the approximately 690-donor mean. In a later analysis, the rate of TCR association differed among HLA loci, with DRB1 alleles having the most associated TCRs and HLA-C alleles having the fewest. Because counts were too low, seventeen rarely observed V segments, including chromosome 9 orphons, were left out of the earlier analysis of approximately 500 of the donors. A later analysis associated roughly 17,000 TCR beta sequences with specific HLA alleles at a false discovery rate of 0.05. Because HLA typing was unavailable for some donors at each locus, only the typed subset was used in association tests. A further reported finding was that TCR beta sequences accurately predicted the HLA-A and HLA-B alleles for most subjects in the first cohort. Some IMGT-functional V segments, including TRBV6-2 and TRBV6-3, could not be told apart with the 87-base-pair reads, so those segments were excluded. When HLA alleles, especially DR and DQ, strongly co-occurred, TCR associations were difficult to assign to individual alleles. A later genetic analysis associated a missense DCLRE1C variant with V-gene and J-gene trimming of TCR beta chains, and an independent cohort replicated the association. A later analysis found that most CMV-associated TCR beta chains appeared HLA-restricted, with HLA associations seemingly driven largely by CMV exposure. The study listed 150 to 200 TCR beta chains as associated with cytomegalovirus. Three of the identified cytomegalovirus-associated TCR beta chains were confirmed in vitro to be specific for cytomegalovirus antigens. For the cohort, immune exposure information was limited to CMV serostatus. In an earlier analysis of 587 of the donors, most TCR beta V segments were observed in productive rearrangements about 87% or about 30% of the time, broadly matching IMGT annotations. Only TCR beta chains were sequenced in this cohort, and the absence of alpha or paired-chain data limited detectable features. A later analysis reported that several top co-occurrence clusters appeared linked to parvovirus B19, influenza, CMV and Epstein-Barr virus. Sequencing depth was assumed to be roughly uniform across donors in the presence/absence analyses, though that assumption may not hold. Compared with equally common non-associated chains, HLA-associated TCR beta chains in a later analysis were more clonally expanded and had lower generation probabilities. The classifier was reported to diagnose cytomegalovirus status with high specificity and sensitivity in both the original and validation cohorts.

V is pruned by 2 bases and J by 4 bases, leaving 5 bases of the junction without a gene match. Per the germline V gene, SGHTA is the CDR1 and FQGNSA is the CDR2. The CDR3 starts with the cysteine, ends with the phenylalanine, and has 15 residues. Solely the CDR3 DNA is kept, with 45 bases framed from the first base. The cohort was made up of 650 to 700 healthy bone marrow donors. At the time of sampling, every cohort member was nominally healthy, though immune exposures that went unrecorded were likely present. The donor tested CMV seronegative and was one of the 352 seronegative cohort members. A peripheral blood sample was provided by each donor, and peripheral blood mononuclear cells were used for TCR beta sequencing. Genomic DNA extraction from the blood cell samples was performed with the Qiagen DNeasy Blood Extraction Kit. Concerning this clone itself: It has no known antigen specificity. One base away there is no much larger clone; base qualities are not given.

The receptor library was made with the immunoSEQ multiplex PCR assay. The multiplex PCR relied on a mix of 60 forward primers for TCR Vbeta segments and 13 reverse primers for TCR Jbeta segments. Amplification of the CDR3 region of rearranged TCR beta genes was performed with a multiplex PCR assay on genomic DNA. The amplified TCR beta libraries were sequenced on the Illumina HiSeq System as 87-base-pair reads. Regarding the original processing steps: A later analysis tallied roughly 80 million unique TCR beta chains across the 666 repertoires, and about 10 million of those chains were shared by two or more donors. To remove PCR and sequencing errors, raw reads were error-corrected and collapsed into unique sequences using a nearest-neighbor algorithm that merged closely related sequences. V, D and J gene segments were assigned by aligning CDR3 sequences to IMGT reference sequences. For a sequence to be retained, at least a six-nucleotide match to both a V gene segment and a J gene segment was required. Rearrangements were called productive when the CDR3 lacked stop codons and stayed in frame with V and J; all others were non-productive. Following IMGT convention, CDR3 was defined as the stretch from the second conserved V-encoded cysteine to the conserved J-encoded phenylalanine. The earlier analysis of 587 of the donors excluded sequences that lacked an unambiguous match to a single V gene segment. An earlier analysis of 450 to 650 of the donors called V segments functional above 56.7% productive rearrangements and segregating when the between-donor standard deviation exceeded 5%. To diagnose cytomegalovirus status from the catalog of TCR beta chain sequences, a statistical classification framework was built. A later analysis assigned V and J genes by comparing TCR nucleotide sequences with IMGT/GENE-DB human TR gene sequences. The TCRdist pipeline was used in a later analysis to assign CDR3 sequences and most-parsimonious VDJ recombination scenarios. In a later analysis, every TCR beta chain was defined by the combination of its CDR3 amino acid sequence and its V-gene family, and reads without a unique V-gene family were dropped. In a later analysis, around 600 highly shared, low-generation-probability nucleotide sequences were removed to address suspected cross-contamination and a sequencing artifact. A later analysis calculated a clonal expansion index for each public chain from normalized within-repertoire ranks of inferred template counts. In a later analysis, generation probabilities were computed using a VDJ recombination model fitted to out-of-frame rearrangements, and the results were checked against IGoR. Hypergeometric tests were used in a later analysis to score TCR-TCR, TCR-HLA and TCR-CMV co-occurrence, with a repertoire-size bias correction applied to the TCR pairs. A later analysis estimated false discovery rates by permuting HLA or CMV assignments 20 times. In a later analysis, co-occurring TCRs were grouped using DBSCAN, with TCRdist sequence similarity added in when clustering inside HLA-allele-positive subsets. Repertoires with fewer than 30,000 or more than 120,000 public chains, plus five repertoires with anomalous nucleotide sharing, were excluded from co-occurrence clustering. The source is immuneACCESS, and TCRdb retained only in-frame sequences with V and J called. Part of the clones is not carried over; for the studies checked, unresolved V genes explain less than half of this, and the remainder is unexplained. V and J calls and clone size are copied from that table; D and trimming were computed from the DNA. The sample table shows some 140,000 clones, and 65% to 85% are seen once. More than 0.95% of the sample is taken by the ten largest.

The sequenced sample was PBMCs. The origin of this receptor is a man between 18 and 29 years old in good health and CMV-seronegative. The V and J genes are TRBV7-2 and TRBJ2-1, with 7 bases in between that match TRBD1. This receptor has the CDR3 CASSLLQGEYNEQFF. The DNA sequence is given as TGTGCCAGCAGCTTACTGCAGGGGGAGTACAATGAGCAGTTCTTC. This CDR3, with the reference TRBV7-2 and TRBJ2-1 proteins standing in past its ends, gives the full variable domain GAGVSQSPSNKVTEKGKDVELRCDPISGHTALYWYRQSLGQGLEFLIYFQGNSAPDKSGLPSDRFSAERTGGSVSTLTIQRTQQEDSAVYLCASSLLQGEYNEQFFGPGTRLTVL.